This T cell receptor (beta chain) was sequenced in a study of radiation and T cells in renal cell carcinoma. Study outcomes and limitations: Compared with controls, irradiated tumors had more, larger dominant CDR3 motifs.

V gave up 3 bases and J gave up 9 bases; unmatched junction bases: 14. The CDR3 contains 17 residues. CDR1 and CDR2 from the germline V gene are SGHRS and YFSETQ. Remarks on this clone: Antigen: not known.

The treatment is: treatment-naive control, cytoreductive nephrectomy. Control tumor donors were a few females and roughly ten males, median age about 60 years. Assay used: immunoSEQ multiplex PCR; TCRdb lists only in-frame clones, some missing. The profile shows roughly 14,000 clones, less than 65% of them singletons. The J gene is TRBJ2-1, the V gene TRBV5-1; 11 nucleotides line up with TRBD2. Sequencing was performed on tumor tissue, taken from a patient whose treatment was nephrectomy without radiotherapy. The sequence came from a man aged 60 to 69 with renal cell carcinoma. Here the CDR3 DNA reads TGCGCCAGCAGCTCACCCGGGCTAGCGGGAGGAATGGGTGAGCAGTTCTTC. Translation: CASSSPGLAGGMGEQFF.